The entry below describes one TCR beta chain. This sample is part of a study of cytomegalovirus exposure and HLA in healthy donors. Profiling relied on immunoSEQ multiplex PCR, and the TCRdb table lists in-frame clones only, not all of them. The table shows tens of thousands of clones, with more than 70% occurring only once. Germline V gene sequence: CDR1 SGHDT, CDR2 YYEEEE. Trimming cost V 3 bases and J 5 bases; bases outside gene matches: 13. The CDR3 contains 16 residues. The rearrangement joins TRBV5-6 to TRBJ2-5; 7 bases are shared with TRBD1. This TCR was recovered from a woman aged 18-29 years in good health and CMV-seropositive. The sample taken for sequencing was PBMCs. The CDR3 DNA reads as TGTGCCAGCAGCTGGGGAAGGGGGCTTGGGCAGGAGACCCAGTACTTC. Translating it yields CASSWGRGLGQETQYF. Supplemented by reference TRBV5-6 and TRBJ2-5, the full variable domain reads DAGVTQSPTHLIKTRGQQVTLRCSPKSGHDTVSWYQQALGQGPQFIFQYYEEEERQRGNFPDRFSGHQFPNYSSELNVNALLLGDSALYLCASSWGRGLGQETQYFGPGTRLLVL.